These 26 T cell receptor beta chains were sequenced from one sample in a study of beta chain features in type 1 diabetes. For these receptors, no antigen is known. The study reverse transcribed the entire isolated RNA, so it sequenced expressed TCRB transcripts. Produced via immunoSEQ multiplex PCR; TCRdb's table is partial and in-frame only. Among roughly 140,000 clones listed, approximately 10% were seen once. Notes on the study in general: TCRB CDR3s from Type 1 diabetes patients were moderately but significantly shorter in all four CD4+ subsets.

The sample was central memory CD4+ T cells from blood. The receptors come from a man aged 30 to 39 with type 1 diabetes.

This clone has just a few counts. The gene calls are TRBV7-2 and TRBJ2-1, with TRBD2 matching over 13 bases. Germline lookup yields CDR1 SGHTA and CDR2 FQGNSA. This CDR3 contains 16 residues. Trimming removed 4 bases from V and 7 bases from J; junction bases left unmatched: 7. CDR3 in DNA: TGTGCCAGCAGCTCGTCGACTAGCGGGAGGTTTAATGAGCAGTTCTTC. This gives the protein CASSSSTSGRFNEQFF.

Only a few counts were recorded for this clone. This chain joins TRBV6-5 and TRBJ1-2; 7 bases are shared with TRBD1. Germline CDR1 reads MNHEY; CDR2 reads SVGAGI. The CDR3 is made up of 15 amino acids. The V and J ends lost 0 bases and 8 bases, in that order; junction bases with no gene match: 9. The CDR3 here is CASSYSTVTGSGYTF. The CDR3 DNA reads as TGTGCCAGCAGTTACTCGACAGTGACAGGGTCCGGCTACACCTTC.

This clone turned up a few times. The chain recombines TRBV30 with TRBJ2-1; D is possibly TRBD2 (6 bases). V dropped 2 bases and J dropped 5 bases, with 10 bases sitting between them. The germline CDR1 and CDR2 sequences are GTSNPN and SVGIG (reference sequence). CDR3 length equals 13 residues. CDR3 DNA sequence: TGTGCCTGGAGTAGGGAGGCCGACAATGAGCAGTTCTTC. Translation: CAWSREADNEQFF.

Only a few counts were recorded for this clone. CDR3 residues: CASSQDGPGSELTYEQYF. DNA of the CDR3: TGCGCCAGCAGCCAAGATGGGCCGGGGTCAGAACTAACTTACGAGCAGTACTTC. The chain joins TRBV4-3 to TRBJ2-7, with a possible D match to TRBD2 (5 bases). The CDR3 is made up of 18 amino acids. Trimming cost V 0 bases and J 4 bases, with 22 bases left between them. Germline lookup yields CDR1 LGHNA and CDR2 YSLEER.

This clone was counted only a few times. The V and J genes are TRBV6-6 and TRBJ2-1, with D possibly matching TRBD1 (6 bases). Germline V gene lookup returns CDR1 MNHNY and CDR2 SVGAGI (reference sequence). V was shortened by 5 bases and J by 3 bases, with 8 bases between the two germline ends. The CDR3 sequence is 13 residues long. The CDR3 protein is CASSETGYNEQFF. For the CDR3, the DNA is TGTGCCAGCAGTGAGACAGGCTACAATGAGCAGTTCTTC.

The J gene is TRBJ2-5, the V gene TRBV28; possible D gene TRBD1, 5 bases. The CDR3 covers 17 residues. Trimming removed 3 bases from V and 0 bases from J, with 17 bases in between. CDR1 is MDHEN and CDR2 is SYDVKM in the germline V gene. CDR3: CASSFSSRDLYQETQYF. The CDR3 DNA sequence: TGTGCCAGCAGTTTTTCGTCCAGGGATCTGTACCAAGAGACCCAGTACTTC.

The chain couples TRBV7-6 to TRBJ2-7, with 7 positions matching TRBD2. This CDR3 has 12 amino acids. Looked up from germline, CDR1 is SGHVS and CDR2 is FNYEAQ. V lost 5 bases and J lost 6; bases outside the gene matches: 4. CDR3 in amino acids: CASSKWEGEQYF. The CDR3 DNA follows: TGTGCCAGCAGCAAATGGGAGGGCGAGCAGTACTTC.

This rearrangement joins TRBV2 to TRBJ2-2; D possibly corresponds to TRBD1 (6 bases). Germline CDR1 and CDR2: SNHLY and FYNNEI. The V end was cut by 7 bases, the J end by 4 bases, with 13 bases between. This CDR3 contains 14 residues. CDR3 in DNA: TGTGCCAGCAAAGAACAGGGAGTCACCGGGGAGCTGTTTTTT. Translation gives CASKEQGVTGELFF.

This clone was seen a handful of times. The J gene is TRBJ1-2, the V gene TRBV27; TRBD1 agrees at 7 bases. Germline CDR1 MNHEY, CDR2 SMNVEV (reference sequence). After removal of 3 bases from V and 3 bases from J, the junction contained 7 bases not matched to a gene. The CDR3 is 15 amino acids. The chain's CDR3 is CASSFDHRGYYGYTF. The CDR3 coding sequence is TGTGCCAGCAGTTTTGATCACAGGGGATACTATGGCTACACCTTC.

This clone was seen a few times. The V gene is TRBV7-2, the J gene TRBJ2-7; no definite D call. Germline lookup yields CDR1 SGHTA and CDR2 FQGNSA. This CDR3 is built from 13 residues. Trimming left V 3 bases short and J 6 bases short, with 12 bases between. The chain's CDR3 is CASSLASRSEQYF. The CDR3 bases are TGTGCCAGCAGCTTGGCGTCCCGGAGCGAGCAGTACTTC. Variable domain in full (rest from reference TRBV7-2 and TRBJ2-7): GAGVSQSPSNKVTEKGKDVELRCDPISGHTALYWYRQSLGQGLEFLIYFQGNSAPDKSGLPSDRFSAERTGGSVSTLTIQRTQQEDSAVYLCASSLASRSEQYFGPGTRLTVT.

The chain employs TRBV7-3 and TRBJ1-1, with TRBD1 matching over 7 bases. The CDR3 totals 13 residues. V lost 3 bases, J lost 4 bases, and 2 bases stayed unmatched. CDR1 and CDR2 from the germline V gene are SGHTA and FQGTGA. CDR3 in DNA: TGTGCCAGCAGCTTGACAGGGATCACTGAAGCTTTCTTT. This translates into CASSLTGITEAFF. The variable domain in full, with the rest retrieved from reference TRBV7-3 and TRBJ1-1, is GAGVSQTPSNKVTEKGKYVELRCDPISGHTALYWYRQSLGQGPEFLIYFQGTGAADDSGLPNDRFFAVRPEGSVSTLKIQRTERGDSAVYLCASSLTGITEAFFGQGTRLTVV.

The chain uses TRBV11-2 and TRBJ2-7, with TRBD2 identical over 8 bases. The V and J ends lost 7 bases and 7 bases, in that order; junction bases with no gene match: 12. Germline lookup yields CDR1 SGHAT and CDR2 FQNNGV. The CDR3 is made up of 14 amino acids. This chain's CDR3 is CASKDSGTPREQYF. The DNA for the CDR3 is TGTGCCAGCAAGGATAGCGGGACCCCTAGGGAGCAGTACTTC.

The chain combines TRBV4-2 with TRBJ2-1, with 9 nucleotides matching TRBD1. V lost 4 bases and J lost 8; bases outside the gene matches: 6. CDR3 length: 14 amino acids. Germline V lookup: CDR1 LGHNA, CDR2 YNFKEQ. In DNA, the CDR3 is TGTGCCAGCAGCCGTTGGACAGGGGAGGATGAGCAGTTCTTC. Translated: CASSRWTGEDEQFF.

The sample holds a few counts of this clone. The chain joins TRBV5-1 to TRBJ2-6, with D possibly being TRBD1 (6 bases). V shed 4 bases and J shed 0 bases, with 11 bases lying between them. The CDR3 is made up of 16 amino acids. Germline CDR1 SGHRS, CDR2 YFSETQ. CDR3 loop: CASSTGSASGANVLTF. The CDR3 bases are TGCGCCAGCAGCACAGGGTCTGCCTCTGGGGCCAACGTCCTGACTTTC.

This clone was detected only a few times. The chain employs TRBV28 and TRBJ1-5, with 7 bases that match TRBD1. Losses at the gene ends were 2 bases for V and 7 bases for J; bases not matched to a gene: 5. Germline V gives CDR1 MDHEN, CDR2 SYDVKM. CDR3 length: 14 amino acids. CDR3 loop: CASSLGQVWQPQHF. The CDR3 DNA is TGTGCCAGCAGTTTAGGACAGGTATGGCAGCCCCAGCATTTT. Filled out from reference TRBV28 and TRBJ1-5, the complete variable domain reads DVKVTQSSRYLVKRTGEKVFLECVQDMDHENMFWYRQDPGLGLRLIYFSYDVKMKEKGDIPEGYSVSREKKERFSLILESASTNQTSMYLCASSLGQVWQPQHFGDGTRLSIL.

The chain combines TRBV18 with TRBJ2-1, with unresolved D. The V end was cut by 3 bases, the J end by 5 bases, with 5 bases between. The CDR3 runs 12 residues. In germline, CDR1 is KGHSH, CDR2 LQKENI. CDR3 sequence reads: CASSPVNNEQFF. The DNA of the CDR3 is TGTGCCAGCTCACCTGTTAACAATGAGCAGTTCTTC.

This clone appeared a few times. The CDR3 loop reads CSSQGFMNTEAFF. The DNA for the CDR3 is TGCAGCTCGCAGGGGTTCATGAACACTGAAGCTTTCTTT. The V and J genes are TRBV29-1 and TRBJ1-1, with D tentatively TRBD1 (6 bases). V was trimmed by 8 bases and J by 0 bases, leaving 13 bases between them. The germline V gene has CDR1 SQVTM and CDR2 ANQGSEA. CDR3 length: 13 residues.

This clone has just a few counts. The chain is built from TRBV10-3 and TRBJ2-7; TRBD2 matches at 7 bases. Germline CDR1 reads ENHRY; CDR2 reads SYGVKD. This CDR3 is built from 14 residues. Trimming cost V 3 bases and J 6 bases; bases outside gene matches: 8. DNA of the CDR3: TGTGCCATCAGTGACTTTGGTGGGAGGGGCGAGCAGTACTTC. Translated: CAISDFGGRGEQYF.

The chain's CDR3 is CASSLAAGGNYEQYF. Written as DNA, the CDR3 is TGTGCCAGCAGCTTAGCCGCAGGGGGAAACTACGAGCAGTACTTC. The chain couples TRBV7-8 to TRBJ2-7; 7 bases agree with TRBD1. Germline V gives CDR1 SGHVS, CDR2 FQNEAQ. The CDR3 runs to 15 residues. Trimming took 0 bases from V and 3 from J; bases not matched to a gene: 5.

This clone has only a few counts. The chain recombines TRBV5-1 with TRBJ2-2, with D maybe TRBD2 (5 bases). Germline V gene sequence: CDR1 SGHRS, CDR2 YFSETQ. The CDR3 is made up of 13 amino acids. V was trimmed by 4 bases and J by 7 bases, leaving 11 bases between them. In nucleotides, the CDR3 is TGCGCCAGCAGCCCCGGGAACCTCGGGGAGCTGTTTTTT. Translated, it gives CASSPGNLGELFF.

This clone showed up just a few times. This chain joins TRBV5-1 and TRBJ1-1, with unresolved D. Germline loops: CDR1 SGHRS, CDR2 YFSETQ. The V end lost 4 bases, the J end lost 0 bases, and 13 bases lay between the germline ends. The CDR3 is 15 amino acids. CDR3 sequence reads: CASSPMAELNTEAFF. As DNA, the CDR3 is TGCGCCAGCAGCCCCATGGCGGAACTGAACACTGAAGCTTTCTTT.

A single count supports this clone. This chain links TRBV4-1 with TRBJ2-5; 10 bases fit TRBD2. V was pared by 4 bases and J by 4 bases, with 12 bases of the junction left unmatched. The CDR3 contains 17 residues. Per germline, CDR1 MGHRA and CDR2 YSYEKL. The CDR3 is CASSRRAGLAGVETQYF. The CDR3 bases are TGCGCCAGCAGCCGTAGAGCGGGGCTAGCGGGAGTAGAGACCCAGTACTTC.

This clone was seen a few times. The chain couples TRBV18 to TRBJ2-5, with a tentative D call TRBD2 (6 bases). This CDR3 comprises 13 residues. V was clipped by 5 bases and J by 4 bases, with 11 bases between them. Germline CDR1 is KGHSH and CDR2 is LQKENI. The CDR3 DNA is TGTGCCAGCTCAGGCCGGAGGGGAGAGACCCAGTACTTC. This codes for CASSGRRGETQYF.

This clone was seen more than once but under ten times. The chain employs TRBV30 and TRBJ1-1; D unresolved. Germline values: CDR1 GTSNPN, CDR2 SVGIG (reference sequence). V dropped 5 bases and J dropped 0 bases, with 7 bases sitting between them. The CDR3 extends over 12 amino acids. The CDR3 DNA follows: TGTGCCTGGGGACTATTGAACACTGAAGCTTTCTTT. This translates into CAWGLLNTEAFF.

This chain uses TRBV6-6 with TRBJ2-2; TRBD2 matches at 7 bases. Germline V CDR1 and CDR2: MNHNY, SVGAGI (reference sequence). Trimming at V came to 11 bases and at J to 0 bases, leaving 3 bases not matched to a gene. The CDR3 is made up of 13 amino acids. As DNA, the CDR3 is TGTGCCTCCGGGGGGACGAACACCGGGGAGCTGTTTTTT. Amino acid sequence: CASGGTNTGELFF.

This clone was seen a handful of times. The J gene is TRBJ2-5, the V gene TRBV2; D possibly corresponds to TRBD2 (6 bases). V lost 7 bases and J 5 bases, leaving 8 bases between the germline ends. This CDR3 contains 11 residues. Per germline, CDR1 SNHLY and CDR2 FYNNEI. CDR3 protein: CASTGRETQYF. The DNA for the CDR3 is TGTGCCAGCACAGGGAGGGAGACCCAGTACTTC.